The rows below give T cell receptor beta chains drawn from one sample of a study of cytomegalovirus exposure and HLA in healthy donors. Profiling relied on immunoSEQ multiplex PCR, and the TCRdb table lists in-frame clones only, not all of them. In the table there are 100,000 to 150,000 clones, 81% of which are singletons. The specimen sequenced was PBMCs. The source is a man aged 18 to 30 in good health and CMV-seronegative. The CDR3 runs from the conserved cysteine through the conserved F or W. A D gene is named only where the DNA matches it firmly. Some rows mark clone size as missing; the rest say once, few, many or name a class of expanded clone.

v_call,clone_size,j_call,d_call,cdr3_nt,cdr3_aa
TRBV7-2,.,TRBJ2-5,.,TGTGCCAGCAGCCCACCGGGACCGGGACACAAAGAGACCCAGTACTTC,CASSPPGPGHKETQYF
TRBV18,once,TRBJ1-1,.,TGTGCCAGCTCACCGAGGGACACGGTGAACACTGAAGCTTTCTTT,CASSPRDTVNTEAFF
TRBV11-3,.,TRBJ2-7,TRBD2,TGTGCCAGCAGCCAGACGGGGGGTCCCTACGAGCAGTACTTC,CASSQTGGPYEQYF
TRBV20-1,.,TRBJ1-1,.,TGCAGTGCCAAAAGGGGGACTGAAGCTTTCTTT,CSAKRGTEAFF
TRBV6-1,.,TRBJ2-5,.,TGTGCCAGCAGTTTCACTCAGGGGGGACAAGAGACCCAGTACTTC,CASSFTQGGQETQYF
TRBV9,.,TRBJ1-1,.,TGTGCCAGCAGCGTAACCATGACAGGTCCCACTGAAGCTTTCTTT,CASSVTMTGPTEAFF
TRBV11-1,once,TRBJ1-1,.,TGTGCCAGCAGCCTAACGGGACACCTGAACACTGAAGCTTTCTTT,CASSLTGHLNTEAFF
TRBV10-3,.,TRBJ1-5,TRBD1,TGTGCCATCAGAGACAGGGGGATAAATCAGCCCCAGCATTTT,CAIRDRGINQPQHF
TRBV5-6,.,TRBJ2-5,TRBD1,TGTGCCAGCAGCTTGACAGGGGGGCGCGAGACCCAGTACTTC,CASSLTGGRETQYF
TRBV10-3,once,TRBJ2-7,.,TGTGCCATCAGTGAGGGGAGCTCCTACGAGCAGTACTTC,CAISEGSSYEQYF
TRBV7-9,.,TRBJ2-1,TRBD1,TGTGCCAGCAGCTGGTCCGTCCCGGGACAGGGTAATGAGCAGTTCTTC,CASSWSVPGQGNEQFF
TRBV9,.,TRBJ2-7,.,TGTGCCAGCAGCGTAGGATCAGGCTCCTACGAGCAGTACTTC,CASSVGSGSYEQYF
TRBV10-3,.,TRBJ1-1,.,TGTGCCATCGGACACCAAACAATGAACACTGAAGCTTTCTTT,CAIGHQTMNTEAFF
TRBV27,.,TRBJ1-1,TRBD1,TGTGCCAGCAGGAGAACAGGGGGCACTGAAGCTTTCTTT,CASRRTGGTEAFF
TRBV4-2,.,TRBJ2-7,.,TGTGCCAGCAGCCAAGATTCAGCGGGCCCCTACGAGCAGTACTTC,CASSQDSAGPYEQYF
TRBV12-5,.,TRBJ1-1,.,TGTGCTAGTGGTTTGGTCAGTGAAGCTTTCTTT,CASGLVSEAFF
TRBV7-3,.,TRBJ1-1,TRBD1,TGTGCCAGCAGCTCACAGGGGGGTCGGACTGAAGCTTTCTTT,CASSSQGGRTEAFF
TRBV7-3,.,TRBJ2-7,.,TGTGCCAGCAGCTTAACACTGGACAAATCCTACGAGCAGTACTTC,CASSLTLDKSYEQYF
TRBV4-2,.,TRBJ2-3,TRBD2,TGTGCCAGCAGCCGCGGGACTAGCGGGGAAGATACGCAGTATTTT,CASSRGTSGEDTQYF
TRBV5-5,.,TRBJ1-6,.,TGTGCCAGTTCATTGGAAAGCGCCGTGAATTCACCCCTCCACTTT,CASSLESAVNSPLHF
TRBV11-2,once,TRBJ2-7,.,TGTGCCAGCAGTCGGACACATCGGTCCTACGAGCAGTACTTC,CASSRTHRSYEQYF
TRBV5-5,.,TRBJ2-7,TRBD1,TGTGCCAGCAGCCCTGGGACAGGGAAAGTCTACGAGCAGTACTTC,CASSPGTGKVYEQYF
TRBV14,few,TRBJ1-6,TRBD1,TGTGCCAGCAGTCTTTCCGGGGCAGGGGGGTCACCCCTCCACTTT,CASSLSGAGGSPLHF
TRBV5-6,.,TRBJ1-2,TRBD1,TGTGCCAGCAGCCCGGGACAGATAAATAACTATGGCTACACCTTC,CASSPGQINNYGYTF
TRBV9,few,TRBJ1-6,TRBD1,TGTGCCAGCAGCGGGGCGGGACAGGTTAATTCACCCCTCCACTTT,CASSGAGQVNSPLHF
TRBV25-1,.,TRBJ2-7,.,TGTGCCAGCCAGGGATGGGATACAACCTACGAGCAGTACTTC,CASQGWDTTYEQYF
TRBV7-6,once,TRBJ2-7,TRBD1,TGTGCCAGCAGTCAAGGGACAGGGGGAATCGGCGAGCAGTACTTC,CASSQGTGGIGEQYF
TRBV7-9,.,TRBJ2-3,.,TGTGCCAGCAGCTTCCGAGACTCAGATACGCAGTATTTT,CASSFRDSDTQYF
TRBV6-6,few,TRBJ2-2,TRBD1,TGTGCCAGCAGTTCCCAGGACAGGGGTTACACCGGGGAGCTGTTTTTT,CASSSQDRGYTGELFF
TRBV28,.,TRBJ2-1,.,TGTGCCAGCAGTCTCCCCGGGACAAGACTTATCAATGAGCAGTTCTTC,CASSLPGTRLINEQFF
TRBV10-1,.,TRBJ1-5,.,TGCGCCAGCCCCGGGCCGAGGACTTCAGATCAGCCCCAGCATTTT,CASPGPRTSDQPQHF
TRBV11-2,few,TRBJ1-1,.,TGTGCCAGCAACCAAGGCAGGGCTGGGGTGAACACTGAAGCTTTCTTT,CASNQGRAGVNTEAFF
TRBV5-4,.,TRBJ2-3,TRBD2,TGTGCCAGCAGCCCACCGACTAGCAAATCTTCAGATACGCAGTATTTT,CASSPPTSKSSDTQYF
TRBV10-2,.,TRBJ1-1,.,TGCGCCAGCAGTTCGGGGACTGAAGCTTTCTTT,CASSSGTEAFF
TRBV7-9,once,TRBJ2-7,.,TGTGCCAGCAGCCCGGACAGCTCCTACGAGCAGTACTTC,CASSPDSSYEQYF
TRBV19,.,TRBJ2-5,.,TGTGCCTCCACCGGGCAGGGGGAGACCCAGTACTTC,CASTGQGETQYF
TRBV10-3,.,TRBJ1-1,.,TGTGCCATCAGTGAGTCAGGGGGATTTGAAGCTTTCTTT,CAISESGGFEAFF
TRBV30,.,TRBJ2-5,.,TGTGCCTGGAGTCCGGGGGAGACCCAGTACTTC,CAWSPGETQYF
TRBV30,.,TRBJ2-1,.,TGTGCCTGGAGTGAGAATTTAAGCATGGAGTTCTTC,CAWSENLSMEFF
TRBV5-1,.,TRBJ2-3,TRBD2,TGCGCCAGCAGCGGGGGACTAGCGGGGGCAGATACGCAGTATTTT,CASSGGLAGADTQYF